This passage covers 32 T cell receptor beta chains from one sample sequenced in a study of cytomegalovirus exposure and HLA in healthy donors. The PCR ran on 60 Vbeta and 13 Jbeta primers. TCRdb's table, derived via immunoSEQ multiplex PCR, lists solely in-frame clones and lacks some. The top ten clones hold around 0.38% of a sample with about 210,000 clones, more than 75% of them seen once. Sequenced material: PBMCs. The receptors were sampled from a male donor in good health and CMV-seropositive.

The V and J genes are TRBV21-1 and TRBJ2-4; the table's D call, TRBD2, has no DNA check behind it. TRBV21-1 is annotated as a pseudogene. The CDR3 is 16 amino acids. In DNA, the CDR3 is TGTGCCAGCAGCAAAGACGGAGGGAGAGCCAAAAACATTCAGTACTTC. Protein: CASSKDGGRAKNIQYF.

The rearrangement uses TRBV10-3 and TRBJ1-2; 8 bases are a match to TRBD1. Unmatched junction bases numbered 5, after V lost 5 bases and J lost 3 bases. Per the germline V gene, CDR1 is ENHRY and CDR2 is SYGVKD. The CDR3 has 14 residues. The CDR3 region has the DNA TGTGCCATCAGTTTGACAGGGGAGTACTATGGCTACACCTTC. Its protein product is CAISLTGEYYGYTF.

About this clone itself: This specimen includes other DNA sequences encoding the same CDR3. The chain uses TRBV5-6 and TRBJ2-5; TRBD2 is a possible D gene (6 bases). Germline V CDR1 and CDR2: SGHDT, YYEEEE. Trimming stripped 0 bases from V and 2 bases from J, with 8 bases between. CDR3 size: 14 residues. The CDR3 DNA follows: TGTGCCAGCAGCTTGGTGGGGGGTCAAGAGACCCAGTACTTC. Translation: CASSLVGGQETQYF.

The sample holds one count of this clone. V is TRBV5-4 and J is TRBJ2-3, with 9 positions matching TRBD2. The CDR3 is 18 amino acids. CDR1 is SGHNT, CDR2 YYREEE, per germline (reference sequence). The V segment lost 5 bases and the J segment 2 bases; nucleotides outside the gene matches: 15. The CDR3: CASRRGGVSTQTTDTQYF. CDR3 sequence (DNA): TGTGCCAGCAGGCGCGGGGGGGTTTCCACCCAGACCACAGATACGCAGTATTTT.

The chain uses TRBV28 and TRBJ1-1, with a weak D call TRBD1 (5 bases). In germline, CDR1 is MDHEN, CDR2 SYDVKM. V dropped 11 bases and J dropped 1 base, with 14 bases sitting between them. The CDR3 spans 13 residues. Here the CDR3 DNA reads TGTGCCGGTAACAGGTTCGGGAACACTGAAGCTTTCTTT. Encoded protein: CAGNRFGNTEAFF.

The rearrangement links TRBV5-6 to TRBJ1-6; no firm D call. Germline V lookup: CDR1 SGHDT, CDR2 YYEEEE. This CDR3 region has 13 residues. V was clipped by 3 bases and J by 7 bases, with 8 bases between them. Here the CDR3 DNA reads TGTGCCAGCAGCTGGCAGGCAAATTCACCCCTCCACTTT. The encoded protein is CASSWQANSPLHF.

This clone has more than one count but fewer than ten. V is TRBV7-9 and J is TRBJ1-1; possibly TRBD1 for D (6 bases). V lost 1 base and J lost 1, with 10 bases in between. Per germline, CDR1 SEHNR and CDR2 FQNEAQ (reference sequence). The CDR3 extends over 15 amino acids. In DNA, the CDR3 is TGTGCCAGCAGCTTAGGACAGGTAGGGAACACTGAAGCTTTCTTT. Translation: CASSLGQVGNTEAFF.

J is TRBJ1-4 and V is TRBV19; D unresolved. The CDR3 runs 13 residues. From germline, CDR1 is LNHDA and CDR2 SQIVND (reference sequence). The V and J ends lost 9 bases and 0 bases respectively, with 8 bases between them. The CDR3 nucleotides read TGTGCCAGCCTACCTGCAACTAATGAAAAACTGTTTTTT. Translated, it gives CASLPATNEKLFF.

This chain uses TRBV11-1 with TRBJ2-5; 13 positions agree with TRBD2. The end of the DNA is better explained by TRBJ2-7, so the J call may be wrong. This CDR3 contains 16 residues. Germline V lookup: CDR1 SGHAT, CDR2 FQDESV (reference sequence). The CDR3 reads CASSPGLAGVLYEQYF. In DNA form, the CDR3 reads TGTGCCAGCAGCCCTGGACTAGCGGGGGTCCTCTACGAGCAGTACTTC.

The CDR3 region has the DNA TGCGCCAGCAGCTTGACAGGGGCGATCACCGGGGAGCTGTTTTTT. Protein sequence: CASSLTGAITGELFF. The rearrangement uses TRBV5-1 and TRBJ2-2; 7 nucleotides agree with TRBD1. The germline V gene has CDR1 SGHRS and CDR2 YFSETQ. V shed 1 base and J 4 bases; nucleotides not matched to a gene: 4. This CDR3 contains 15 residues.

The CDR3: CASTGTSRYNEQFF. In nucleotides, the CDR3 is TGTGCCAGTACGGGGACTAGCAGGTACAATGAGCAGTTCTTC. The chain is built from TRBV19 and TRBJ2-1, with 9 nucleotides matching TRBD2. Losses at the gene ends were 7 bases for V and 4 bases for J; bases not matched to a gene: 5. Per germline, CDR1 LNHDA and CDR2 SQIVND (reference sequence). CDR3 length equals 14 residues.

The V call is TRBV5-1, the J call TRBJ1-1; TRBD1 matches at 8 bases. Trimming removed 1 base from V and 10 bases from J; junction bases left unmatched: 6. The germline V gene has CDR1 SGHRS and CDR2 YFSETQ. The CDR3 spans 13 residues. Here the CDR3 reads CASSLSQGAAAFF. CDR3 in DNA: TGCGCCAGCAGCTTGTCCCAGGGGGCAGCAGCTTTCTTT.

The chain employs TRBV10-3 and TRBJ1-2, with TRBD1 as a possible D gene (6 bases). Looked up from germline, CDR1 is ENHRY and CDR2 is SYGVKD. The germline V and J ends were trimmed by 3 bases and 8 bases, with 16 bases remaining between them. The CDR3 covers 14 residues. The CDR3 here is CAISDTGSPGGYTF. The CDR3 DNA follows: TGTGCCATCAGTGATACAGGGAGCCCGGGGGGCTACACCTTC.

The V and J genes are TRBV20-1 and TRBJ1-2; D unresolved. CDR3 size: 9 residues. Germline values: CDR1 DFQATT, CDR2 SNEGSKA (reference sequence). V lost 7 bases, J lost 7 bases, and 7 bases lay in between. The CDR3 DNA reads as TGCAGTGGGCCGGGTGGCTACACCTTC. It translates to CSGPGGYTF.

The chain employs TRBV2 and TRBJ2-2, with 7 bases lining up with TRBD2. CDR1 is SNHLY and CDR2 is FYNNEI in the germline V gene. The CDR3 spans 17 residues. J gave up 1 base and V 0 bases, and 5 bases lay outside the gene matches. CDR3 coding DNA: TGTGCCAGCAGTGAAGCGCAAGGCGGGGGGAACACCGGGGAGCTGTTTTTT. Translating it yields CASSEAQGGGNTGELFF. The variable domain in full, with the rest retrieved from reference TRBV2 and TRBJ2-2, is EPEVTQTPSHQVTQMGQEVILRCVPISNHLYFYWYRQILGQKVEFLVSFYNNEISEKSEIFDDQFSVERPDGSNFTLKIRSTKLEDSAMYFCASSEAQGGGNTGELFFGEGSRLTVL.

The chain employs TRBV6-5 and TRBJ2-1; the D gene is possibly TRBD1 (6 bases). The ends were cut back, 7 bases at V and 7 bases at J, with 20 bases in the middle. The CDR3 is 15 amino acids. Germline CDR1 reads MNHEY; CDR2 reads SVGAGI. DNA of the CDR3: TGTGCCAGCATTGACTGGGGGCGAGGTTATAATGAGCAGTTCTTC. Amino acids: CASIDWGRGYNEQFF.

The chain uses TRBV29-1 and TRBJ1-1, with 7 bases identical to TRBD1. Germline CDR1 and CDR2: SQVTM and ANQGSEA. V lost 3 bases and J lost 2; bases outside the gene matches: 6. The CDR3 is 14 residues long. DNA of the CDR3: TGCAGCGTTGATAGGCCAGGGGGTAACACTGAAGCTTTCTTT. Protein: CSVDRPGGNTEAFF.

The chain uses TRBV7-9 and TRBJ2-2, with a weak D call TRBD2 (6 bases). Trimming removed 5 bases from V and 1 base from J, with 14 bases in between. This CDR3 spans 16 amino acids. Germline CDR1 SEHNR, CDR2 FQNEAQ (reference sequence). The CDR3 DNA reads as TGTGCCAGCAGCCGTTCGGGGGTAAAGAACACCGGGGAGCTGTTTTTT. Encoded protein: CASSRSGVKNTGELFF.

The DNA for the CDR3 is TGTGCCAGCTTCTATTTTCCAGGGTCCGGGGAGCTGTTTTTT. Its translation: CASFYFPGSGELFF. The chain combines TRBV6-1 with TRBJ2-2; possible D gene TRBD1, 5 bases. V was cut by 8 bases and J by 6 bases, with 16 bases left in between. Looked up from germline, CDR1 is MNHNS and CDR2 is SASEGT. The CDR3 covers 14 residues.

J is TRBJ2-5 and V is TRBV7-2; 8 bases align to TRBD2. Trimming took 5 bases from V and 4 from J; bases not matched to a gene: 6. Per the germline V gene, CDR1 is SGHTA and CDR2 is FQGNSA. This CDR3 comprises 14 residues. The CDR3 here is CASSLSAGGETQYF. Written as DNA, the CDR3 is TGTGCCAGCAGCCTCTCGGCGGGGGGAGAGACCCAGTACTTC.

The gene calls are TRBV27 and TRBJ1-1; weak D call: TRBD1 (6 bases). CDR1 is MNHEY and CDR2 is SMNVEV in the germline V gene (reference sequence). The CDR3 covers 13 residues. The germline V and J ends were trimmed by 8 bases and 5 bases, with 15 bases remaining between them. CDR3 DNA sequence: TGTGCCAGCCAACGTGGGGGCTGGACTGAAGCTTTCTTT. This encodes CASQRGGWTEAFF.

The chain employs TRBV10-3 and TRBJ2-5; D is possibly TRBD2 (6 bases). The end of the DNA fits TRBJ2-7 better, so the J call may be wrong. The CDR3 is 15 amino acids. CDR1 is ENHRY and CDR2 is SYGVKD in the germline V gene. CDR3 region: CAISESMRRGYEQYF. The CDR3 nucleotides read TGTGCCATCAGTGAGTCGATGCGGAGGGGCTACGAGCAGTACTTC.

This chain connects TRBV7-2 to TRBJ2-6; TRBD1 is a possible D gene (6 bases). The CDR3 spans 15 residues. Trimming took off 5 bases at V and 4 bases at J, with 12 bases between the two ends. Germline CDR1 SGHTA, CDR2 FQGNSA. The CDR3 sequence: CASSRGTSGANVLTF. The CDR3, as DNA: TGTGCCAGCAGCCGTGGGACATCCGGGGCCAACGTCCTGACTTTC.

The V and J genes are TRBV4-2 and TRBJ2-7; TRBD1 aligns across 8 bases. The junction had 8 bases not matched to a gene; V was cut back by 0 bases and J by 7 bases. Per germline, CDR1 LGHNA and CDR2 YNFKEQ. This CDR3 is 15 amino acids long. In DNA, the CDR3 is TGTGCCAGCAGCCAAGATCACGACAGGGGCGGGGAGCAGTACTTC. The encoded protein is CASSQDHDRGGEQYF.

The V call is TRBV10-3, the J call TRBJ1-1; TRBD1 might be the D (6 bases). Deletions cut 3 bases from V and 0 bases from J, with 11 bases between. The CDR3 covers 15 residues. Germline CDR1 ENHRY, CDR2 SYGVKD. The CDR3 DNA reads as TGTGCCATCAGTGACTCCGACAGGATGAACACTGAAGCTTTCTTT. Its translation: CAISDSDRMNTEAFF.

The rearrangement joins TRBV5-6 to TRBJ2-4; tentative D call: TRBD1 (5 bases). The CDR3 is 14 residues long. Trimming left V 4 bases short and J 4 bases short, with 12 bases between. From germline, CDR1 is SGHDT and CDR2 YYEEEE. CDR3: CASSTTVAKNIQYF. CDR3 nucleotide sequence: TGTGCCAGCAGCACGACAGTAGCTAAAAACATTCAGTACTTC.

The chain is built from TRBV19 and TRBJ2-7, with D perhaps TRBD1 (6 bases). Germline V lookup: CDR1 LNHDA, CDR2 SQIVND (reference sequence). There are 14 residues in the CDR3. Trimming stripped 7 bases from V and 2 bases from J, with 15 bases between. CDR3 loop: CASTPGHATYEQYF. CDR3 DNA: TGTGCCAGTACCCCGGGACACGCAACCTACGAGCAGTACTTC.

CDR3 DNA: TGCGCCAGCAGCCCAGGACAGGGATCAGGGGAGCTGTTTTTT. Residues: CASSPGQGSGELFF. The chain recombines TRBV4-1 with TRBJ2-2, with 8 bases that match TRBD1. Germline CDR1 is MGHRA and CDR2 is YSYEKL. With V trimmed by 4 bases and J by 8 bases, 6 bases remained unmatched. CDR3 length: 14 amino acids.

This clone showed up just once. V and J are TRBV13 and TRBJ2-5; D might be TRBD2 (5 bases). CDR3 length: 13 residues. Germline V CDR1 and CDR2: PRHDT, FYEKMQ (reference sequence). Between the trimmed V and J ends, which lost 4 bases and 2 bases, there was a span of 8 bases. This chain's CDR3 is CASSSLEQETQYF. The CDR3 DNA reads TGTGCCAGCAGCTCACTAGAACAAGAGACCCAGTACTTC. The full variable domain, in which reference TRBV13 and TRBJ2-5 provide the parts outside the CDR3, is AAGVIQSPRHLIKEKRETATLKCYPIPRHDTVYWYQQGPGQDPQFLISFYEKMQSDKGSIPDRFSAQQFSDYHSELNMSSLELGDSALYFCASSSLEQETQYFGPGTRLLVL.

The chain combines TRBV5-4 with TRBJ2-3; 7 bases line up with TRBD1. The CDR3 has 13 amino acids. The germline gives CDR1 SGHNT, CDR2 YYREEE (reference sequence). The V and J ends lost 2 bases and 14 bases, in that order; junction bases with no gene match: 11. The CDR3 protein is CASSLGGEGAPYF. CDR3 sequence (DNA): TGTGCCAGCAGCTTAGGGGGCGAGGGGGCGCCGTATTTT.

This clone occurred a few times. V gene TRBV9 combines with J gene TRBJ2-7, with a tentative D call TRBD1 (5 bases). Germline lookup yields CDR1 SGDLS and CDR2 YYNGEE. V was clipped by 0 bases and J by 3 bases, with 7 bases between them. This CDR3 region has 13 residues. The CDR3 here is CASSVAQGYEQYF. The DNA for the CDR3 is TGTGCCAGCAGCGTAGCGCAGGGCTACGAGCAGTACTTC.

The chain links TRBV7-9 to TRBJ1-1, with D unclear. Trimming pared 4 bases from V and 0 bases from J, leaving 12 bases between. The germline gives CDR1 SEHNR, CDR2 FQNEAQ (reference sequence). The CDR3 sequence is 15 residues long. The CDR3 protein is CASSSDIPLNTEAFF. Written as DNA, the CDR3 is TGTGCCAGCAGCTCTGACATTCCATTGAACACTGAAGCTTTCTTT. The full variable domain, its missing parts supplied by reference TRBV7-9 and TRBJ1-1, is DTGVSQNPRHKITKRGQNVTFRCDPISEHNRLYWYRQTLGQGPEFLTYFQNEAQLEKSRLLSDRFSAERPKGSFSTLEIQRTEQGDSAMYLCASSSDIPLNTEAFFGQGTRLTVV.